A single sample is the source of the 28 T cell receptor beta chains below, sequenced in a study of early T cells in non-severe SARS-CoV-2 infection. TCRdb analysed the 5' RACE reads with MiXCR anew, one entry per CDR3 protein. The sample lists roughly 100,000 distinct CDR3 sequences, about 13% occurring once. The sequenced sample was whole blood. The source of these receptors is an adult who was a healthcare worker with PCR-confirmed SARS-CoV-2 infection or an uninfected control (not recorded which).

This clonotype has only a few counts. The V gene is TRBV29-1, the J gene TRBJ2-3, with 10 bases aligning to TRBD2. CDR3 size: 13 residues. CDR1 is SQVTM and CDR2 is ANQGSEA in the germline V gene. After removal of 4 bases from V and 6 bases from J, the junction contained 4 bases not matched to a gene. The CDR3 DNA sequence: TGCAGCGTTGTGGGACTAGCGTCGGATACGCAGTATTTT. Encoded protein: CSVVGLASDTQYF.

This clonotype has just a few counts. The gene calls are TRBV11-2 and TRBJ2-7, with 9 positions matching TRBD1. CDR1 is SGHAT, CDR2 FQNNGV, per germline. V lost 5 bases, J lost 1 base, and 6 bases stayed unmatched. There are 15 residues in the CDR3. This CDR3 is CASSPSGTGSYEQYF. In DNA form, the CDR3 reads TGTGCCAGCAGCCCTTCCGGGACAGGGTCCTACGAGCAGTACTTC.

This clonotype has ten or more counts. This chain links TRBV16 with TRBJ1-6, with 8 positions matching TRBD1. V lost 4 bases, J lost 8 bases, and 4 bases stayed unmatched. Germline CDR1 KGHSY, CDR2 FQNENV. The CDR3 has 14 residues. The DNA of the CDR3 is TGTGCCAGCAGCCCCGGACAGGGCTATTCACCCCTCCACTTT. Translating gives CASSPGQGYSPLHF.

There are a few counts of this clonotype. CDR3 nucleotide sequence: TGTGCCAGTACATTTGGGCGGATCTCTGGGGCCAACGTCCTGACTTTC. It encodes CASTFGRISGANVLTF. This chain uses TRBV19 with TRBJ2-6; no clear D gene. V was shortened by 7 bases and J by 0 bases, with 13 bases between the two germline ends. Germline V gives CDR1 LNHDA, CDR2 SQIVND (reference sequence). This CDR3 spans 16 amino acids.

There are a few counts of this clonotype. This rearrangement joins TRBV20-1 to TRBJ2-7; 10 bases are shared with TRBD1. Trimming removed 3 bases from V and 3 bases from J; junction bases left unmatched: 11. CDR3 length equals 16 residues. Germline CDR1 reads DFQATT; CDR2 reads SNEGSKA (reference sequence). CDR3 sequence reads: CSARGQGFGIGYEQYF. The CDR3 region has the DNA TGCAGTGCTAGGGGACAGGGGTTCGGGATCGGCTACGAGCAGTACTTC.

In this sample, this clonotype turned up many times. V gene TRBV20-1 combines with J gene TRBJ2-3, with D uncertain. The germline CDR1 and CDR2 sequences are DFQATT and SNEGSKA (reference sequence). The CDR3 loop spans 12 amino acids. V gave up 3 bases and J gave up 2 bases, with 6 bases separating them. CDR3 amino acids: CSARGNTDTQYF. The CDR3 DNA follows: TGCAGTGCTAGGGGAAACACAGATACGCAGTATTTT.

Worth noting for this clonotype: One end of the junction fails to match germline, which may point to a read error. The chain employs TRBV2 and TRBJ2-4; D unclear. The germline V gene encodes CDR1 SNHLY and CDR2 FYNNEI. The CDR3 extends over 12 amino acids. CDR3 amino acids: CTSSEGPNIQYF. The CDR3 region has the DNA TGTACCAGCAGTGAAGGCCCGAACATTCAGTACTTC.

This clonotype was observed a handful of times. V usage is TRBV18 and J usage is TRBJ2-7, with D possibly matching TRBD2 (5 bases). This CDR3 contains 14 residues. Per the germline V gene, CDR1 is KGHSH and CDR2 is LQKENI. Trimming stripped 1 base from V and 5 bases from J, with 12 bases between. The CDR3 DNA is TGTGCCAGCTCACCACAGGCCGAGAGGGACGAGCAGTACTTC. This gives the protein CASSPQAERDEQYF.

This chain uses TRBV11-2 with TRBJ2-7; 8 positions match TRBD2. V lost 2 bases, J lost 2 bases, and 11 bases stayed unmatched. Germline loops: CDR1 SGHAT, CDR2 FQNNGV. The CDR3 contains 17 residues. The CDR3 sequence is CASSLSIGFSGTYEQYF. CDR3 DNA sequence: TGTGCCAGCAGCTTATCAATAGGATTTAGCGGGACCTACGAGCAGTACTTC.

This clonotype was found many times. The genes are TRBV3-1 and TRBJ1-6; D gene ambiguous. Per germline, CDR1 LGHDT and CDR2 YNNKEL (reference sequence). The length of the CDR3 is 13 residues. Trimming took 1 base from V and 7 from J, leaving 5 bases between them. The CDR3 loop is CASSQGGNSPLHF. CDR3 DNA: TGTGCCAGCAGCCAAGGGGGAAATTCACCCCTCCACTTT. The variable domain in full, completed from reference TRBV3-1 and TRBJ1-6, reads DTAVSQTPKYLVTQMGNDKSIKCEQNLGHDTMYWYKQDSKKFLKIMFSYNNKELIINETVPNRFSPKSPDKAHLNLHINSLELGDSAVYFCASSQGGNSPLHFGNGTRLTVT.

This sequence joins TRBV19 and TRBJ1-2, with D possibly being TRBD1 (5 bases). The CDR3 runs to 12 residues. V lost 7 bases and J lost 2, with 8 bases in between. The germline V gene encodes CDR1 LNHDA and CDR2 SQIVND (reference sequence). The CDR3 protein is CASTEGNYGYTF. DNA for the CDR3: TGTGCCAGTACGGAGGGGAACTATGGCTACACCTTC.

This clonotype was counted many times. This sequence joins TRBV19 and TRBJ2-2; D remains unclear. Germline assignment: CDR1 LNHDA and CDR2 SQIVND (reference sequence). V lost 4 bases, J lost 0 bases, and 12 bases lay in between. The CDR3 extends over 16 amino acids. This chain's CDR3 is CASSRDIYANTGELFF. As DNA, the CDR3 is TGTGCCAGTAGTAGAGACATATACGCGAACACCGGGGAGCTGTTTTTT.

The chain uses TRBV23-1 and TRBJ2-1; perhaps D is TRBD1 or TRBD2 (6 bases each). TRBV23-1 is sorted into the ORF group, with uncertain function. Trimming shortened V by 0 bases and J by 4 bases, and 22 bases separated the two germline ends. The CDR3 has 19 residues. The CDR3 nucleotides are TGCGCCAGCAGTCAATCTACCCACCCGGGGGCGTTTTCGTACAATGAGCAGTTCTTC. Its translation: CASSQSTHPGAFSYNEQFF.

To note about this clonotype: A read error may account for a junction end that differs from germline. J is TRBJ2-7 and V is TRBV2; D is possibly TRBD1 or TRBD2 (6 bases each). CDR1 SNHLY and CDR2 FYNNEI come from the germline V gene. This CDR3 is built from 14 residues. DNA for the CDR3: TGTGTCAGCAGACAGAGGGGGGCTTACTACGAGCAGTACTTC. It codes for CVSRQRGAYYEQYF.

V usage is TRBV20-1 and J usage is TRBJ2-2; perhaps TRBD2 as D (5 bases). CDR1 is DFQATT, CDR2 SNEGSKA, per germline (reference sequence). Trimming took off 3 bases at V and 1 base at J, with 21 bases between the two ends. CDR3 size: 18 residues. CDR3 sequence (DNA): TGCAGTGCTAGGCCGGCGGGTCGAGGCCTCGGGAACACCGGGGAGCTGTTTTTT. Translated: CSARPAGRGLGNTGELFF.

This clonotype was seen a handful of times. The chain recombines TRBV6-1 with TRBJ1-2, with 7 nucleotides matching TRBD1. CDR1 is MNHNS, CDR2 SASEGT, per germline. V lost 5 bases to trimming and J lost 3 bases; unmatched junction nucleotides: 0. The CDR3 consists of 12 residues. Here the CDR3 reads CASSTGDYGYTF. The CDR3 region has the DNA TGTGCCAGCAGTACAGGGGACTATGGCTACACCTTC.

The table lists this clonotype with many counts. J is TRBJ2-1 and V is TRBV2, with D tentatively TRBD1 (7 bases). This CDR3 has 15 residues. The germline V and J ends were trimmed by 5 bases and 4 bases, with 15 bases remaining between them. The V gene's germline CDR1 is SNHLY and CDR2 FYNNEI. CDR3 nucleotide sequence: TGTGCCAGCAGTCCCCAGTCAGGGGGGTACAATGAGCAGTTCTTC. Encoded protein: CASSPQSGGYNEQFF.

This clonotype was seen many times. V and J are TRBV5-1 and TRBJ2-4, with 8 bases aligning to TRBD1. V lost 0 bases to trimming and J lost 0 bases; unmatched junction nucleotides: 11. In germline, CDR1 is SGHRS, CDR2 YFSETQ. This CDR3 has 19 residues. CDR3 bases: TGCGCCAGCAGCTTGGTAAGCGTGGACAGGGACGTAGCCAAAAACATTCAGTACTTC. Protein: CASSLVSVDRDVAKNIQYF.

This clonotype has a count of ten or more. The chain recombines TRBV2 with TRBJ2-7, with TRBD2 identical over 11 bases. Germline assignment: CDR1 SNHLY and CDR2 FYNNEI. The V segment lost 5 bases and the J segment 3 bases; nucleotides outside the gene matches: 6. CDR3 length: 15 residues. CDR3 nucleotide sequence: TGTGCCAGCAGTTTCACTAGCGGGGGATTCTACGAGCAGTACTTC. Translating gives CASSFTSGGFYEQYF.

V and J are TRBV7-9 and TRBJ2-6; unclear D gene. The germline gives CDR1 SEHNR, CDR2 FQNEAQ (reference sequence). V was shortened by 3 bases and J by 3 bases, with 0 bases between the two germline ends. This CDR3 is built from 12 residues. The CDR3 here is CASSFGANVLTF. The CDR3 DNA follows: TGTGCCAGCAGCTTTGGGGCCAACGTCCTGACTTTC. The complete variable domain, with remaining parts taken from reference TRBV7-9 and TRBJ2-6, reads DTGVSQNPRHKITKRGQNVTFRCDPISEHNRLYWYRQTLGQGPEFLTYFQNEAQLEKSRLLSDRFSAERPKGSFSTLEIQRTEQGDSAMYLCASSFGANVLTFGAGSRLTVL.

The genes are TRBV11-2 and TRBJ2-1; unclear D gene. CDR1 is SGHAT and CDR2 is FQNNGV in the germline V gene. The CDR3 consists of 12 residues. The V end lost 8 bases, the J end lost 5 bases, and 10 bases lay between the germline ends. The CDR3 coding sequence is TGTGCCAGCCGCCTCCCCGACAATGAGCAGTTCTTC. Its protein is CASRLPDNEQFF. Supplemented by reference TRBV11-2 and TRBJ2-1, the full variable domain reads EAGVAQSPRYKIIEKRQSVAFWCNPISGHATLYWYQQILGQGPKLLIQFQNNGVVDDSQLPKDRFSAERLKGVDSTLKIQPAKLEDSAVYLCASRLPDNEQFFGPGTRLTVL.

The rearrangement links TRBV12-3 or TRBV12-4 to TRBJ1-5; no firm D call. The CDR3 sequence is 15 residues long. Trimming cost V 3 bases and J 6 bases, with 15 bases left between them. The CDR3 region has the DNA TGTGCCAGCAGTTTCCAGCCCGTACTAGGTCAGCCCCAGCATTTT. Protein: CASSFQPVLGQPQHF.

This clonotype has at least ten counts. The J gene is TRBJ2-2, the V gene TRBV28, with TRBD2 matching over 12 bases. Germline values: CDR1 MDHEN, CDR2 SYDVKM. The V gene end was trimmed by 7 bases and the J gene end by 6 bases; junction bases not matched to a gene: 9. The CDR3 contains 16 residues. The DNA of the CDR3 is TGTGCCAGCATAGGGCTAGCGGGGGGGCTGGCCGGGGAGCTGTTTTTT. Translating it yields CASIGLAGGLAGELFF.

This rearrangement joins TRBV29-1 to TRBJ1-1, with no clear D. Germline V CDR1 and CDR2: SQVTM, ANQGSEA. Trimming took off 7 bases at V and 1 base at J, with 13 bases between the two ends. The CDR3 has 13 residues. The CDR3 sequence: CSAEMSQNTEAFF. In DNA, the CDR3 is TGCAGCGCCGAAATGTCACAGAACACTGAAGCTTTCTTT.

This clonotype was picked up many times. The gene calls are TRBV28 and TRBJ2-1; TRBD2 matches at 9 bases. Germline V gives CDR1 MDHEN, CDR2 SYDVKM. Trimming took 7 bases from V and 7 from J; bases not matched to a gene: 11. This CDR3 is 15 amino acids long. The CDR3 DNA sequence: TGTGCCAGCATACTCCCCGGGACTAGCCGAAATGAGCAGTTCTTC. It translates to CASILPGTSRNEQFF. The full variable domain, in which reference TRBV28 and TRBJ2-1 provide the parts outside the CDR3, is DVKVTQSSRYLVKRTGEKVFLECVQDMDHENMFWYRQDPGLGLRLIYFSYDVKMKEKGDIPEGYSVSREKKERFSLILESASTNQTSMYLCASILPGTSRNEQFFGPGTRLTVL.

This clonotype was observed at least ten times. This chain connects TRBV4-2 to TRBJ2-7; 9 bases are a match to TRBD1. The junction had 12 bases not matched to a gene; V was cut back by 0 bases and J by 3 bases. The CDR3 totals 18 residues. The germline CDR1 and CDR2 sequences are LGHNA and YNFKEQ. Here the CDR3 DNA reads TGTGCCAGCAGCCAAGATCGCCGTGGGACAGGGTTTCACTACGAGCAGTACTTC. It encodes CASSQDRRGTGFHYEQYF.

This clonotype was counted at least ten times. V gene TRBV20-1 combines with J gene TRBJ2-7; D perhaps matches TRBD2 (5 bases). This CDR3 has 13 amino acids. The germline gives CDR1 DFQATT, CDR2 SNEGSKA (reference sequence). V dropped 6 bases and J dropped 0 bases, with 12 bases sitting between them. The CDR3 here is CSARFRDSYEQYF. CDR3 sequence (DNA): TGCAGTGCCCGTTTCCGGGACTCCTACGAGCAGTACTTC.

The rearrangement links TRBV6-1 to TRBJ2-1; TRBD1 might be the D (6 bases). The CDR3 loop spans 12 amino acids. V lost 4 bases, J lost 11 bases, and 12 bases lay in between. CDR1 is MNHNS and CDR2 is SASEGT in the germline V gene. The CDR3 is CASSAPDSQQFF. In DNA, the CDR3 is TGTGCCAGCAGTGCCCCGGACAGCCAGCAGTTCTTC.